The sequence of this T cell receptor (beta chain) was determined in a study of PD-1 blockade in classical Hodgkin lymphoma (dated by TCRdb to about 2020). Regarding the complete study: Nivolumab dosing was 3 mg/kg intravenously every 2 weeks, continuing until either disease progression or unacceptable toxicity. To define a peripheral blood immune signature of response to PD-1 blockade in classical Hodgkin lymphoma, the study combined TCR beta sequencing with CyTOF.

Genomic DNA was isolated using the Qiagen DNeasy kit from unsorted PBMCs as well as from negatively selected CD4+ and CD8+ fractions. Amplification of TCR beta CDR3 regions was done by immunoSEQ multiplex PCR with primers that anneal to V and J segments. Amplification bias was minimized using a synthetic immune receptor repertoire, and residual bias was removed computationally after sequencing. As for the authors' bioinformatics: Custom Python scripts were used to quantify repertoire diversity as the Shannon entropy index. Unsorted, CD4+ and CD8+ repertoires were analyzed separately, except in combined analyses where CD4+ and CD8+ sequences were merged in silico. A clone was considered expanded if an increase in frequency of at least 2-fold after treatment relative to C1D1 was found, and a pseudocount of 0.5 was applied to clones undetected at baseline. Clones with 0 or 1 copy at C1D1 were classified as singleton clones, and clones with 2 or more copies were classified as non-singleton clones. By matching protein sequences in sorted samples from the same patient, clones expanded in unsorted samples were annotated as CD4+, CD8+ or unknown. Diversity changes from C1D1 to C4D1 were tested in paired samples using Wilcoxon tests. Imported from immuneACCESS, the table was reduced by TCRdb to in-frame sequences with V and J called. These copies leave out some clones; in studies compared against another copy, an unresolved V gene accounts for under half, and the cause of the remainder is not known. The V and J calls and the clone size are those of that table, but D and trimming were determined from the DNA. For this sample the table gives about 97,000 clones, of which approximately 80% were detected only once. The top ten clonotypes cover 9.5% to 15% of the sample.

The paper as a whole reports these results and caveats: The study was restricted to a single clinical trial cohort, and the causes of repertoire differences, possibly disease activity or prior therapy, were left undefined. Among trial patients, those achieving complete response had baseline diversity similar to that of newly diagnosed patients, while diversity was significantly lower in partial responders and progressors. Diversity was lower in patients who began nivolumab less than 1 year after ASCT, so these patients were left out of later analyses to avoid confounding by immune reconstitution. Baseline TCR diversity was reported to be lower in newly diagnosed patients than in healthy donors, and even lower in relapsed/refractory patients. By C4D1, a significant rise was seen in CD4+ TCR diversity but not in CD8+ TCR diversity (p=0.0027 vs p=0.16), and the rise was most apparent among complete responders (p=0.02).

The sample's time point label, decoded: cycle 1 day 1 (C1D1), immediately before nivolumab initiation. Every trial patient had relapsed after autologous stem cell transplantation, and cohorts A, B and C differed in prior brentuximab vedotin exposure. The trial cohort comprised some 60 patients with relapsed/refractory classical Hodgkin lymphoma whose best overall responses were complete response, partial response or progressive disease. Single-agent nivolumab was administered to trial patients in the multi-cohort phase II CheckMate 205 trial. An independent review committee assessed best overall response by applying the 2007 International Working Group response criteria. PBMCs from the trial were collected at three points: immediately before nivolumab initiation (C1D1), and during therapy at cycle 2 day 1 and cycle 4 day 1. Peripheral blood was collected in 8 mL Vacutainer Cell Preparation Tubes, from which PBMCs were isolated by centrifugation and then cryopreserved.

Comments on this clone: What antigen it recognizes has not been identified. No base quality values were provided; no much bigger clone lies one nucleotide off.

At the junction V is shortened by 5 bases and J by 8 bases, with 12 bases in between. The CDR3 holds 11 amino acids from the cysteine to the phenylalanine. Only the CDR3 part of the read is kept: 33 bases, read in frame from the first base. For CDR1 and CDR2, the germline V gene (reference sequence) lists GTSNPN and SVGIG. This clonotype was sampled from a human donor with classical Hodgkin lymphoma. Here the chain combines TRBV30 and TRBJ1-2; a tentative D call is TRBD1 (5 bases match). The sequencing here drew on peripheral blood mononuclear cells (PBMCs), taken at baseline. The DNA is TGTGCCTGGGGACCCGGGGCGGGCTACACCTTC. Translated, it gives CAWGPGAGYTF.